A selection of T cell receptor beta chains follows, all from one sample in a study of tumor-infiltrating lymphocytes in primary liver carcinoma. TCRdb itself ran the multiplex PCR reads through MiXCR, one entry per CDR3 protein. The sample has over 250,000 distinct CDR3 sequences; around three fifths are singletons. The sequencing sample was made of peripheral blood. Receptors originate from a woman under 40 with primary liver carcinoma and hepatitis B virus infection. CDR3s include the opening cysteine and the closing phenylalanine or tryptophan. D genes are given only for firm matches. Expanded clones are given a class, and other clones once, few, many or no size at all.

DNA: TGTGCCAGCAGTCCCCGTGGTAGCGGGATTTACGAGCAGTACTTC; CDR3: CASSPRGSGIYEQYF; J: TRBJ2-7; D: TRBD2; size: NA; V: TRBV28
DNA: TGTACCAGCAGCTCCTTTGGGGCAGGAGTGTCGTGGGGGGCCAACGTCCTGACTTTC; CDR3: CTSSSFGAGVSWGANVLTF; J: TRBJ2-6; D: NA; size: NA; V: TRBV11-2
DNA: TGTGCCAGCAGCCCTAACGGGAACACAGATACGCAGTATTTT; CDR3: CASSPNGNTDTQYF; J: TRBJ2-3; D: NA; size: many; V: TRBV12-3/TRBV12-4
DNA: TGTGGCAGCAGTACGCCCCCGGCAGACCGTTTCTATGGCTACACCTTC; CDR3: CGSSTPPADRFYGYTF; J: TRBJ1-2; D: NA; size: NA; V: TRBV28
DNA: TGTGCCAGCAGCTCACAACTAGCGGACGAGCGCTTCTTC; CDR3: CASSSQLADERFF; J: TRBJ2-1; D: TRBD2; size: NA; V: TRBV11-2
DNA: TGTGCCAGCAGCTTAGAGGCGGGCAATGAGCAGTTCTTC; CDR3: CASSLEAGNEQFF; J: TRBJ2-1; D: NA; size: medium-sized; V: TRBV11-2
DNA: TGCAGCGCAGGACAGGAGGGGGGTACGCAGTATTTT; CDR3: CSAGQEGGTQYF; J: TRBJ2-3; D: NA; size: NA; V: TRBV29-1
DNA: TGTGCCTGGATGGTCCCGAGGGGGCGAGAGTTGGGAGACTACGAGCAGTACTTC; CDR3: CAWMVPRGRELGDYEQYF; J: TRBJ2-7; D: TRBD1; size: few; V: TRBV30
DNA: TGCGCTAGCATAGAGATAGTTGGTGGGTCAGATACGCAGTATTTT; CDR3: CASIEIVGGSDTQYF; J: TRBJ2-3; D: NA; size: once; V: TRBV10-2
DNA: TGTGCCAGCAGTTGCCCCGCATACCTCGAGAGATATAGCAATCAGCCCCAGCATTTT; CDR3: CASSCPAYLERYSNQPQHF; J: TRBJ1-5; D: NA; size: NA; V: TRBV6-2/TRBV6-3
DNA: TGTGCCAGCAGCTTGTTGACAGGGGTGGTCAGGGAGACCCAGTACTTC; CDR3: CASSLLTGVVRETQYF; J: TRBJ2-5; D: TRBD1; size: many; V: TRBV5-4
DNA: TGTGCCAGCAGCCCCGCGACGGATGCCCAGCATTTT; CDR3: CASSPATDAQHF; J: TRBJ1-5; D: NA; size: NA; V: TRBV12-3/TRBV12-4
DNA: TGTGCCAGCAGTCCTATCGGGCCCGGGGAGCTGTTTTTT; CDR3: CASSPIGPGELFF; J: TRBJ2-2; D: NA; size: once; V: TRBV7-3
DNA: TGTGCCAGCAGTGGACAGGGGGCTGGAGAGCAGTTCTTC; CDR3: CASSGQGAGEQFF; J: TRBJ2-1; D: TRBD1; size: NA; V: TRBV2
DNA: TGTGCCACCTCGGACGCCAACGGGGAGACCCAGTACTTC; CDR3: CATSDANGETQYF; J: TRBJ2-5; D: NA; size: NA; V: TRBV28
DNA: TGTGCCAGCAACCGACTAGCGGGAACTAGCACAGATACGCAGTATTTT; CDR3: CASNRLAGTSTDTQYF; J: TRBJ2-3; D: TRBD2; size: few; V: TRBV7-9
DNA: TGTGCCAGCAGCTCTCCGGGAGCATTGTACGAGCAGTACTTC; CDR3: CASSSPGALYEQYF; J: TRBJ2-7; D: NA; size: few; V: TRBV13
DNA: TGCGCCAGCAGCTTAAGAGTAGGGACTAGCGGAGGCTCCTACGAGCAGTACTTC; CDR3: CASSLRVGTSGGSYEQYF; J: TRBJ2-7; D: TRBD2; size: NA; V: TRBV4-1
DNA: TGTACCAGCAGACCTATAGTTGCAGAGACCCAGTACTTC; CDR3: CTSRPIVAETQYF; J: TRBJ2-5; D: NA; size: NA; V: TRBV5-4
DNA: TGTGCCAGCCCAACCCCCGGAGGCACCGGGGAGCTGTTTTTT; CDR3: CASPTPGGTGELFF; J: TRBJ2-2; D: NA; size: NA; V: TRBV7-8
DNA: TGTGCCAGCAGTGGCGGGGGGCTCTACAATGAGCAGCTCTTC; CDR3: CASSGGGLYNEQLF; J: TRBJ2-1; D: TRBD2; size: NA; V: TRBV6-5
DNA: TGCAGTATTCGACTAGCGGGGAACACCGGGGAGCTGTTTTTT; CDR3: CSIRLAGNTGELFF; J: TRBJ2-2; D: TRBD2; size: NA; V: TRBV29-1
DNA: TGTGCCAGCAGCCTTGGGCCCTACGCGCAGTACTTC; CDR3: CASSLGPYAQYF; J: TRBJ2-7; D: NA; size: NA; V: TRBV12-3/TRBV12-4
DNA: TGTGCCAGGAGGCAACTAGCGGGTTACAATGAGCAGTTCTTC; CDR3: CARRQLAGYNEQFF; J: TRBJ2-1; D: TRBD2; size: NA; V: TRBV6-1
DNA: TGCACCAGCAGTGAGATAGGGAGCGGGAGAAGGAATGAGCAGTTCTTC; CDR3: CTSSEIGSGRRNEQFF; J: TRBJ2-1; D: TRBD2; size: NA; V: TRBV10-1
DNA: TGCGCCAGCAGCCAAGACAGGGGGGAGTATCAGCCCCAGCATTTT; CDR3: CASSQDRGEYQPQHF; J: TRBJ1-5; D: TRBD1; size: few; V: TRBV4-1
DNA: TGTGCCACCAGTGACTCGAGACTGATGAACACTGAAGCTTTCTTT; CDR3: CATSDSRLMNTEAFF; J: TRBJ1-1; D: NA; size: NA; V: TRBV24-1
DNA: TGTGCCAGCAGTCCTCAGGGCCCTGAGGGCTACGAGCAGTACTTC; CDR3: CASSPQGPEGYEQYF; J: TRBJ2-7; D: NA; size: NA; V: TRBV6-5
DNA: TGTGCCTGCAGTGCCCCCCGCGACAGGAGCTATGGCTACACCTTC; CDR3: CACSAPRDRSYGYTF; J: TRBJ1-2; D: NA; size: NA; V: TRBV6-2/TRBV6-3
DNA: TGTGCCATCAGCGATACACCTCCTAATGAGCAGTTCTTC; CDR3: CAISDTPPNEQFF; J: TRBJ2-1; D: NA; size: many; V: TRBV10-3
DNA: TGTGCCAGCAGTCCCTCCGATGATAGCGGGAGAAGCGAGCAGTACTTC; CDR3: CASSPSDDSGRSEQYF; J: TRBJ2-7; D: TRBD2; size: NA; V: TRBV12-3/TRBV12-4